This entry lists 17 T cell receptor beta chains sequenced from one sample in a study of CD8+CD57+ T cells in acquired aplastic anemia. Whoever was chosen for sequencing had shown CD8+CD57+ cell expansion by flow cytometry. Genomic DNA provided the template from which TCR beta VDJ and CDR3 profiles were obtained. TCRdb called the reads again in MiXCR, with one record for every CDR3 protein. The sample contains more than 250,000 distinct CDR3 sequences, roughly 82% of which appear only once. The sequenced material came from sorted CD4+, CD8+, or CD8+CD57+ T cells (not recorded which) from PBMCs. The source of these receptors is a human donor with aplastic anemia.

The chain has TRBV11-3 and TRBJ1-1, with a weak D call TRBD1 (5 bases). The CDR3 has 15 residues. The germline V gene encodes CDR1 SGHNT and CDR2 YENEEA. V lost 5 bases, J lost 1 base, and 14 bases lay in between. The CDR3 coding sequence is TGTGCCAGCAGCCTCCGGCTCACAGGGAACACTGAAGCTTTCTTT. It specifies CASSLRLTGNTEAFF.

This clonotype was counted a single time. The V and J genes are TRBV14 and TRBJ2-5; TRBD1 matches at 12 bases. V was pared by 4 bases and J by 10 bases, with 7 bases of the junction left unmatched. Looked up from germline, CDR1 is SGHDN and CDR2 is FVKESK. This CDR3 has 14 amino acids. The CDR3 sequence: CASSPGTGGRDQYF. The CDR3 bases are TGTGCCAGCAGCCCCGGGACAGGGGGCAGGGACCAGTACTTC.

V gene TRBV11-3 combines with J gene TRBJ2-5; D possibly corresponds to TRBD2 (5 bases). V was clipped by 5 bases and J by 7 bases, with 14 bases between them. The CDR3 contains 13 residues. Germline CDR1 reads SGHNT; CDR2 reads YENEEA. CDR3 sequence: CASSLTLGVTQYF. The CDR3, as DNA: TGTGCCAGCAGCCTCACCTTGGGAGTGACCCAGTACTTC.

The CDR3 DNA reads as TGCAGTGCACTTCATGGGTACACTGAAGCTTTCTTT. The encoded protein is CSALHGYTEAFF. V usage is TRBV20-1 and J usage is TRBJ1-1; unclear D gene. Per germline, CDR1 DFQATT and CDR2 SNEGSKA (reference sequence). CDR3 size: 12 residues. The germline V and J ends were trimmed by 6 bases and 3 bases, with 11 bases remaining between them.

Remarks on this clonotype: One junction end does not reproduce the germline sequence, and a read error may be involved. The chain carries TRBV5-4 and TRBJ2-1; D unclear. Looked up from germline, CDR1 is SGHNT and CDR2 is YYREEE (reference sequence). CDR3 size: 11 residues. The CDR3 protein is CASSVYNEQFF. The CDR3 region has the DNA TGCGCCAGCAGCGTTTACAATGAGCAGTTCTTC.

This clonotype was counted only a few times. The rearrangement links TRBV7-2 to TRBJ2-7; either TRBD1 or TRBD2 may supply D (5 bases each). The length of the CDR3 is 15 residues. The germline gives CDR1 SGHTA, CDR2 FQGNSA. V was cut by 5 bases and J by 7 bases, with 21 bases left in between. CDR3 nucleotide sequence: TGTGCCAGCAGCCCCGGGACCGTGGTAGTAAATGAGCAGTACGTC. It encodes CASSPGTVVVNEQYV.

CDR3: CASSLGHPPDNEYF. CDR3 nucleotides: TGTGCCAGCAGCTTAGGCCACCCTCCCGATAATGAGTATTTT. This chain joins TRBV7-2 and TRBJ2-3; D ambiguous. Germline CDR1 and CDR2: SGHTA and FQGNSA. V was shortened by 1 base and J by 13 bases, with 18 bases between the two germline ends. This CDR3 has 14 residues.

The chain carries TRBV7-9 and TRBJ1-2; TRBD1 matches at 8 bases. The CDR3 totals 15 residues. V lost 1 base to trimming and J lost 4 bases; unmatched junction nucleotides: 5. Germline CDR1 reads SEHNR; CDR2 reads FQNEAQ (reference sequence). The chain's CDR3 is CASSLGDGTGYGYTF. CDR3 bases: TGTGCCAGCAGCTTAGGTGATGGGACAGGCTATGGCTACACCTTC.

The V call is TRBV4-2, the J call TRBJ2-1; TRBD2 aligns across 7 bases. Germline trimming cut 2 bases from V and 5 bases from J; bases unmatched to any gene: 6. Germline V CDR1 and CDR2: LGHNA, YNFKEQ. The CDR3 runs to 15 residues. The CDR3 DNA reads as TGTGCCAGCAGCCAAAGCGGGACTACCCACAATGAGCAGTTCTTC. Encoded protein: CASSQSGTTHNEQFF.

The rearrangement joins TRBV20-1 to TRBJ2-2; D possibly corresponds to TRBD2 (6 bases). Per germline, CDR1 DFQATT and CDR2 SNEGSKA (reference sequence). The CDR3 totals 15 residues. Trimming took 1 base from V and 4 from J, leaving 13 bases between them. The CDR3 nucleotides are TGCAGTGCTAGAGCCGGGGGACCGGCCACCGGGGAGCTGTTTTTT. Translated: CSARAGGPATGELFF.

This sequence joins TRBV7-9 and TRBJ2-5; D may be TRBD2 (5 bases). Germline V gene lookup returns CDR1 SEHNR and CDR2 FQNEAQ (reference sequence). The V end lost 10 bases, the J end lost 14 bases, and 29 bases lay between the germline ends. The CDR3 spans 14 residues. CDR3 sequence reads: CATNGGSEHEYFYF. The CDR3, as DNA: TGTGCCACCAACGGAGGCAGCGAGCACGAGTACTTCTACTTC.

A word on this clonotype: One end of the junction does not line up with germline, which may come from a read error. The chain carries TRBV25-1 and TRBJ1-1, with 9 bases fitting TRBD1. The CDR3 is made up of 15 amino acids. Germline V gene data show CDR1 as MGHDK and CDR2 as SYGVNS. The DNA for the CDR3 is TGTGCCAGCAGTGGACAGGGGGAAGTTCCCACTGAAGCTTCCTTT. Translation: CASSGQGEVPTEASF.

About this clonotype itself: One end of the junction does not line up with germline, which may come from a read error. This CDR3 is CASSTSPAQQRHDF. In DNA form, the CDR3 reads TGTGCCAGCAGCACAAGCCCCGCCCAACAGAGACATGACTTC. The chain couples TRBV9 to TRBJ2-5; D remains ambiguous. The length of the CDR3 is 14 residues. Germline loops: CDR1 SGDLS, CDR2 YYNGEE.

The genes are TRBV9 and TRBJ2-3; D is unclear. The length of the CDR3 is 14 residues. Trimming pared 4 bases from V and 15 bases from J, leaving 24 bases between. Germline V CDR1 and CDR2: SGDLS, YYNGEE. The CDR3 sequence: CASSLTPTHTKYYF. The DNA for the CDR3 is TGTGCCAGCAGCCTAACCCCCACACATACGAAGTATTATTTT.

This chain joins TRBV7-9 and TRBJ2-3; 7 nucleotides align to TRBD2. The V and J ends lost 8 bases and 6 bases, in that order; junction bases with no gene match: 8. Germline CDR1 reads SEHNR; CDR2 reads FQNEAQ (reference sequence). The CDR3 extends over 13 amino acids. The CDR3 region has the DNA TGTGCCAGCGGGGACGGGGGGTGGGATACGCAGTATTTT. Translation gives CASGDGGWDTQYF.

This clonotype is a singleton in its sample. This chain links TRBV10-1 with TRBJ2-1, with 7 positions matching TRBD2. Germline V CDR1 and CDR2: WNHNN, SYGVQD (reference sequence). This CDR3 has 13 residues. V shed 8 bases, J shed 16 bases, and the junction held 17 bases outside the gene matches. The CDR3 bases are TGCGCCAGCCTGGAAGGACTAGGGCTGCACAGATTCTTC. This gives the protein CASLEGLGLHRFF.

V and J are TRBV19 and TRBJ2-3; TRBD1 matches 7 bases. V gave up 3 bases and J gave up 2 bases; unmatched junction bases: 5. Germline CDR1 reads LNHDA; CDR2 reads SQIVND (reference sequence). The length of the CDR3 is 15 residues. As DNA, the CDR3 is TGTGCCAGTAGTATCGGACAGGCGCTCACAGATACGCAGTATTTT. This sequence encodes CASSIGQALTDTQYF.